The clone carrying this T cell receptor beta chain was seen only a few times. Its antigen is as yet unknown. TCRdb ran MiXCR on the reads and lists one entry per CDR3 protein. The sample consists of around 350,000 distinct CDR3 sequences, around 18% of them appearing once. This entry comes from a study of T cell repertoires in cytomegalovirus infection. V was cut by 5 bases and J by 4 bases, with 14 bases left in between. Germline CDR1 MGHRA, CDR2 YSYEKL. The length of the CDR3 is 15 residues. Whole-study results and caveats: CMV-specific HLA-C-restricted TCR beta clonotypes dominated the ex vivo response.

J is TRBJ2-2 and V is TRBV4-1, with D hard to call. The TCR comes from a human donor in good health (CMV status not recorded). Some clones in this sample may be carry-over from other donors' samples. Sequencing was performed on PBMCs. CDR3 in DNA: TGCGCCAGCAGCAGAGCCCCTCCTTCCACCGGGGAGCTGTTTTTT. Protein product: CASSRAPPSTGELFF.